This T cell receptor beta chain was identified in a study of CD8+ T cells in alopecia areata. Sequencing used cDNA as its template, made by extracting RNA and reverse transcribing it. The assay was immunoSEQ multiplex PCR, and TCRdb's table has in-frame clones only and misses some. Of 200,000 or so clones listed, 56% are singletons. Comment on this clone: The identical CDR3 is also encoded by other nucleotide sequences in the sample.

The clonotype was recovered from a human donor in good health. The sample consisted of CD8+ T cells sorted from blood.

This CDR3 is CSVEGGLDYGYTF. The CDR3 DNA is TGCAGCGTTGAAGGGGGGCTTGACTATGGCTACACCTTC. The chain carries TRBV29-1 and TRBJ1-2, with TRBD1 as a possible D gene (6 bases). Germline V lookup: CDR1 SQVTM, CDR2 ANQGSEA. There are 13 residues in the CDR3. With 1 base removed from V and 3 bases from J, the gap between germline ends came to 9 bases.